These 32 T cell receptor beta chains were all obtained from the same sample, sequenced in a study of T cell responses to AZD1222 COVID-19 vaccine. Here immunoSEQ multiplex PCR was the method, and the copy in TCRdb shows in-frame clones only, minus some. The sample has 150,000 to 200,000 clones; less than 95% are singletons. Sequenced here: peripheral blood, sampled on day 0 of AZD1222 vaccination. These receptors originate from an adult in good health.

The rearrangement uses TRBV7-8 and TRBJ2-7, with D unresolved. The germline V gene has CDR1 SGHVS and CDR2 FQNEAQ. This CDR3 contains 12 residues. V lost 2 bases and J 13 bases, leaving 15 bases between the germline ends. The CDR3 sequence: CASSLIQAPAYF. CDR3 in DNA: TGTGCCAGCAGCTTAATCCAGGCACCGGCTTACTTC. The full variable domain, with the rest looked up from reference TRBV7-8 and TRBJ2-7, is GAGVSQSPRYKVAKRGQDVALRCDPISGHVSLFWYQQALGQGPEFLTYFQNEAQLDKSGLPSDRFFAERPEGSVSTLKIQRTQQEDSAVYLCASSLIQAPAYFGPGTRLTVT.

The chain has TRBV9 and TRBJ2-2; 10 bases agree with TRBD2. The CDR3 has 16 residues. The V segment lost 2 bases and the J segment 8 bases; nucleotides outside the gene matches: 9. The germline V gene encodes CDR1 SGDLS and CDR2 YYNGEE. CDR3 protein: CASSVRPSGSDGELFF. The CDR3 DNA follows: TGTGCCAGCAGCGTCCGTCCTAGCGGGAGTGATGGGGAGCTGTTTTTT.

V is TRBV19 and J is TRBJ1-1, with D perhaps TRBD1 (5 bases). The CDR3 sequence is 14 residues long. The germline V and J ends were trimmed by 3 bases and 4 bases, with 12 bases remaining between them. CDR1 and CDR2 (germline): LNHDA, SQIVND (reference sequence). The CDR3 reads CASSMDTPVTEAFF. The CDR3, as DNA: TGTGCCAGTAGTATGGACACCCCTGTCACTGAAGCTTTCTTT. The variable domain in full, with the rest retrieved from reference TRBV19 and TRBJ1-1, is DGGITQSPKYLFRKEGQNVTLSCEQNLNHDAMYWYRQDPGQGLRLIYYSQIVNDFQKGDIAEGYSVSREKKESFPLTVTSAQKNPTAFYLCASSMDTPVTEAFFGQGTRLTVV.

The V call is TRBV18, the J call TRBJ1-6; D call uncertain. The germline CDR1 and CDR2 sequences are KGHSH and LQKENI. The CDR3 covers 14 residues. Trimming pared 3 bases from V and 5 bases from J, leaving 8 bases between. Here the CDR3 DNA reads TGTGCCAGCTCACCCGCGAGAGATAATTCACCCCTCCACTTT. It yields the protein CASSPARDNSPLHF.

This chain joins TRBV9 and TRBJ1-1; unclear D gene. V lost 2 bases and J lost 6, with 11 bases in between. CDR3 size: 13 residues. Germline V CDR1 and CDR2: SGDLS, YYNGEE. The CDR3 DNA follows: TGTGCCAGCAGCGTCCCAGCTAACTCTGAAGCTTTCTTT. It specifies CASSVPANSEAFF.

The CDR3 loop reads CASSKSRNTEAFF. CDR3 DNA: TGTGCCAGTAGTAAGAGTCGGAACACTGAAGCTTTCTTT. V is TRBV19 and J is TRBJ1-1, with unresolved D. The CDR3 is made up of 13 amino acids. Germline CDR1 and CDR2: LNHDA and SQIVND (reference sequence). Trimming shortened V by 4 bases and J by 1 base, and 7 bases separated the two germline ends.

The chain is built from TRBV5-6 and TRBJ2-2; D not certain. The CDR3 runs 14 residues. Germline CDR1 SGHDT, CDR2 YYEEEE. Deletions cut 1 base from V and 1 base from J, with 5 bases between. DNA of the CDR3: TGTGCCAGCAGCTTGTTGGTGAACACCGGGGAGCTGTTTTTT. This gives the protein CASSLLVNTGELFF.

The J gene is TRBJ2-3, the V gene TRBV9; 10 bases map to TRBD1. The germline V gene encodes CDR1 SGDLS and CDR2 YYNGEE. V dropped 3 bases and J dropped 4; count of bases not matched to a gene: 2. The CDR3 consists of 14 residues. CDR3: CASSAGQGSDTQYF. The CDR3 DNA is TGTGCCAGCAGCGCGGGACAGGGGTCAGATACGCAGTATTTT. Full variable domain (outside the CDR3, taken from reference TRBV9 and TRBJ2-3): DSGVTQTPKHLITATGQRVTLRCSPRSGDLSVYWYQQSLDQGLQFLIQYYNGEERAKGNILERFSAQQFPDLHSELNLSSLELGDSALYFCASSAGQGSDTQYFGPGTRLTVL.

This sequence joins TRBV30 and TRBJ2-7; D remains ambiguous. The length of the CDR3 is 11 residues. V was pared by 1 base and J by 3 bases, with 4 bases between. Germline lookup yields CDR1 GTSNPN and CDR2 SVGIG (reference sequence). The CDR3 spells CAWSAFYEQYF. CDR3 DNA sequence: TGTGCCTGGAGTGCGTTCTACGAGCAGTACTTC.

The chain is built from TRBV11-3 and TRBJ2-7, with 13 bases identical to TRBD2. This CDR3 has 17 residues. Germline loops: CDR1 SGHNT, CDR2 YENEEA. The V and J ends lost 4 bases and 3 bases, in that order; junction bases with no gene match: 9. The CDR3 sequence is CASSSRKGLAGIYEQYF. The CDR3 DNA reads as TGTGCCAGCAGCTCTCGAAAGGGACTAGCGGGAATCTACGAGCAGTACTTC.

The CDR3 sequence: CASSQDQGRNTEAFF. DNA of the CDR3: TGTGCCAGCAGCCAAGATCAGGGGCGCAACACTGAAGCTTTCTTT. The chain recombines TRBV3-1 (or the pseudogene TRBV3-2) with TRBJ1-1; TRBD1 might be the D (6 bases). Per germline, CDR1 LGHDT and CDR2 YNNKEL (reference sequence). The CDR3 is 15 residues long. The V gene lost 0 bases and the J gene lost 2 bases, with 10 bases spanning the gap.

V is TRBV18 and J is TRBJ2-2; D is undetermined. Germline-derived CDR1 and CDR2 are KGHSH and LQKENI. Trimming took 8 bases from V and 5 from J, leaving 12 bases between them. The CDR3 has 13 residues. CDR3 in DNA: TGTGCCAGCGCCCAGGAGATGACCGGGGAGCTGTTTTTT. Residues: CASAQEMTGELFF.

This sequence joins TRBV4-1 and TRBJ1-2; D is possibly TRBD1 (5 bases). Germline lookup yields CDR1 MGHRA and CDR2 YSYEKL. This CDR3 is 15 amino acids long. The V and J ends lost 1 base and 5 bases respectively, with 14 bases between them. The CDR3 sequence: CASSQAPPGSYGYTF. Here the CDR3 DNA reads TGCGCCAGCAGCCAAGCGCCCCCAGGGTCATATGGCTACACCTTC.

The chain couples TRBV27 to TRBJ1-4; D gene unclear. The ends were cut back, 7 bases at V and 0 bases at J, with 9 bases in the middle. CDR3 length: 14 residues. Germline CDR1 reads MNHEY; CDR2 reads SMNVEV (reference sequence). DNA for the CDR3: TGTGCCAGCACCCCGGTTGCAACTAATGAAAAACTGTTTTTT. Protein: CASTPVATNEKLFF.

This clone was detected once. The J gene is TRBJ1-2, the V gene TRBV14; 7 positions match TRBD1. Trimming cost V 3 bases and J 8 bases; bases outside gene matches: 12. The CDR3 extends over 15 amino acids. Per germline, CDR1 SGHDN and CDR2 FVKESK. In DNA form, the CDR3 reads TGTGCCAGCAGCCATCGTGGACAGGATAGTAAGGGCTACACCTTC. Amino acids: CASSHRGQDSKGYTF.

The chain couples TRBV7-2 to TRBJ2-3; no definite D call. The CDR3 spans 12 residues. Germline V CDR1 and CDR2: SGHTA, FQGNSA. V was trimmed by 9 bases and J by 1 base, leaving 8 bases between them. CDR3 loop: CARTAGTDTQYF. The DNA for the CDR3 is TGTGCCAGGACGGCTGGCACAGATACGCAGTATTTT.

The chain combines TRBV6-4 with TRBJ1-1; 8 bases match TRBD1. The CDR3 covers 13 residues. CDR1 is MRHNA and CDR2 is SNTAGT in the germline V gene. V lost 6 bases and J lost 8; bases outside the gene matches: 8. CDR3 sequence: CASRQGAGGEAFF. CDR3 bases: TGTGCCAGCAGGCAGGGGGCGGGTGGAGAAGCTTTCTTT.

The chain's CDR3 is CASTNSGANVLTF. For the CDR3, the DNA is TGTGCCAGCACCAACTCTGGGGCCAACGTCCTGACTTTC. The V call is TRBV2, the J call TRBJ2-6; D is undetermined. V was clipped by 7 bases and J by 0 bases, with 4 bases between them. The germline V gene encodes CDR1 SNHLY and CDR2 FYNNEI. The CDR3 is 13 residues long.

This chain connects TRBV3-1 (or the pseudogene TRBV3-2) to TRBJ1-2; D is unresolved. Germline CDR1 is LGHDT and CDR2 is YNNKEL (reference sequence). Trimming stripped 0 bases from V and 4 bases from J, with 12 bases between. The CDR3 is 15 residues long. CDR3 residues: CASSQEWTAIYGYTF. The CDR3 region has the DNA TGTGCCAGCAGCCAAGAATGGACGGCTATCTATGGCTACACCTTC.

The V and J genes are TRBV12-3 or TRBV12-4 and TRBJ2-7; D remains unclear. CDR3 length: 13 residues. V was clipped by 3 bases and J by 4 bases, with 10 bases between them. The CDR3 loop reads CASSFLITYEQYF. The CDR3 nucleotides read TGTGCCAGCAGTTTTTTGATCACTTACGAGCAGTACTTC.

The rearrangement uses TRBV6-2 or TRBV6-3 and TRBJ1-2, with D perhaps matching TRBD1 (6 bases). In germline, CDR1 is MNHEY, CDR2 SVGEGT. The CDR3 contains 14 residues. The V end was cut by 2 bases, the J end by 8 bases, with 15 bases between. CDR3 bases: TGTGCCAGCAGTTACGTTGGACAGTTCATAGGCTACACCTTC. Encoded protein: CASSYVGQFIGYTF.

This sequence joins TRBV2 and TRBJ2-1; a possible D gene is TRBD2 (6 bases). CDR1 SNHLY and CDR2 FYNNEI come from the germline V gene. The CDR3 consists of 17 residues. V dropped 2 bases and J dropped 4 bases, with 18 bases sitting between them. In nucleotides, the CDR3 is TGTGCCAGCAGTGAATTGGGACTGGCAATAAGGTACAATGAGCAGTTCTTC. It encodes CASSELGLAIRYNEQFF.

The V call is TRBV7-9, the J call TRBJ1-1, with a tentative D call TRBD1 (5 bases). The germline CDR1 and CDR2 sequences are SEHNR and FQNEAQ (reference sequence). Trimming removed 4 bases from V and 4 bases from J, with 28 bases in between. The CDR3 spans 19 residues. CDR3 loop: CASSSSALRQGVKGTEAFF. In DNA, the CDR3 is TGTGCCAGCAGCTCGTCGGCCCTGAGGCAGGGCGTAAAAGGCACTGAAGCTTTCTTT.

The chain employs TRBV28 and TRBJ2-7; D possibly matches TRBD1 or TRBD2 (5 bases each). Germline V gene data show CDR1 as MDHEN and CDR2 as SYDVKM. Trimming left V 3 bases short and J 11 bases short, with 11 bases between. The CDR3 is 11 residues long. This CDR3 reads CASSLGPLEYF. The CDR3 nucleotides are TGTGCCAGCAGTTTGGGACCTCTTGAGTACTTC. Together with reference TRBV28 and TRBJ2-7, the CDR3 gives the full variable domain: DVKVTQSSRYLVKRTGEKVFLECVQDMDHENMFWYRQDPGLGLRLIYFSYDVKMKEKGDIPEGYSVSREKKERFSLILESASTNQTSMYLCASSLGPLEYFGPGTRLTVT.

This clone was detected once. The chain carries TRBV6-1 and TRBJ2-7; TRBD2 matches 11 bases. The CDR3 totals 16 residues. J lost 5 bases, V lost 4 bases, and 10 bases had no gene match. Per germline, CDR1 MNHNS and CDR2 SASEGT. CDR3: CASSARLAGPPHEQYF. In DNA, the CDR3 is TGTGCCAGCAGTGCTAGACTAGCGGGACCCCCCCACGAGCAGTACTTC.

This chain joins TRBV14 and TRBJ2-7; the D gene is possibly TRBD1 (6 bases). Trimming pared 4 bases from V and 3 bases from J, leaving 19 bases between. This CDR3 spans 16 amino acids. Germline V CDR1 and CDR2: SGHDN, FVKESK. The CDR3 loop is CASSRSTGTTRYEQYF. The DNA of the CDR3 is TGTGCCAGCAGCCGGTCTACCGGGACAACGCGCTACGAGCAGTACTTC. Full variable domain (outside the CDR3, taken from reference TRBV14 and TRBJ2-7): EAGVTQFPSHSVIEKGQTVTLRCDPISGHDNLYWYRRVMGKEIKFLLHFVKESKQDESGMPNNRFLAERTGGTYSTLKVQPAELEDSGVYFCASSRSTGTTRYEQYFGPGTRLTVT.

The rearrangement uses TRBV10-1 and TRBJ1-2; tentative D call: TRBD1 (6 bases). Germline values: CDR1 WNHNN, CDR2 SYGVQD (reference sequence). This CDR3 is 14 amino acids long. V was pared by 5 bases and J by 1 base, with 11 bases between. The CDR3 is CASSPDSLNYGYTF. CDR3 sequence (DNA): TGCGCCAGCAGTCCGGACAGCCTTAACTATGGCTACACCTTC.

V and J are TRBV4-1 and TRBJ2-3; the D gene is possibly TRBD1 (8 bases). The CDR3 sequence is 14 residues long. The V gene lost 5 bases and the J gene lost 9 bases, with 18 bases spanning the gap. Per germline, CDR1 MGHRA and CDR2 YSYEKL. CDR3: CASSTGQGGGTQYF. CDR3 coding DNA: TGCGCCAGCAGCACTGGACAGGGAGGGGGGACGCAGTATTTT.

This chain joins TRBV18 and TRBJ2-3; tentative D call: TRBD2 (7 bases). Trimming left V 2 bases short and J 6 bases short, with 18 bases between. CDR3 length: 16 residues. CDR1 and CDR2 from the germline V gene are KGHSH and LQKENI. This chain's CDR3 is CASSPSTGGPPDTQYF. CDR3 in DNA: TGTGCCAGCTCACCATCTACGGGGGGCCCACCGGATACGCAGTATTTT.

The rearrangement joins TRBV27 to TRBJ2-5; TRBD1 or TRBD2 may be the D gene (6 bases each). V lost 6 bases and J 4 bases, leaving 12 bases between the germline ends. The CDR3 length is 13 residues. Germline-derived CDR1 and CDR2 are MNHEY and SMNVEV (reference sequence). The CDR3 region is CASSRGGTETQYF. CDR3 DNA sequence: TGTGCCAGCAGCAGGGGCGGGACAGAGACCCAGTACTTC.

The V gene is TRBV6-1, the J gene TRBJ2-1; 10 bases agree with TRBD2. Trimming at V came to 1 base and at J to 4 bases, leaving 4 bases not matched to a gene. The V gene's germline CDR1 is MNHNS and CDR2 SASEGT. CDR3 size: 16 residues. The CDR3 spells CASSEEAGGLYNEQFF. CDR3 DNA sequence: TGTGCCAGCAGTGAAGAAGCGGGAGGGCTATACAATGAGCAGTTCTTC.

The chain employs TRBV6-6 and TRBJ2-7; 8 bases are shared with TRBD2. The CDR3 has 14 amino acids. Looked up from germline, CDR1 is MNHNY and CDR2 is SVGAGI (reference sequence). Trimming removed 6 bases from V and 6 bases from J; junction bases left unmatched: 10. The CDR3 here is CASSPGVAGFEQYF. Here the CDR3 DNA reads TGTGCCAGCAGCCCCGGGGTAGCGGGATTCGAGCAGTACTTC.